These 20 T cell receptor beta chains were sequenced from one sample in a study of blood T cell repertoires in COVID-19. Profiling relied on immunoSEQ multiplex PCR, and the TCRdb table lists in-frame clones only, not all of them. Of tens of thousands of clones listed, less than 95% are singletons. The sample comprised peripheral blood. The receptors shown here come from an elderly man with acute or convalescent COVID-19.

This clone occurred once. The chain joins TRBV18 to TRBJ2-2, with D hard to call. In germline, CDR1 is KGHSH, CDR2 LQKENI. This CDR3 has 15 residues. V was pared by 2 bases and J by 1 base, with 8 bases between. The CDR3 spells CASSPMAGNTGELFF. The DNA of the CDR3 is TGTGCCAGCTCACCAATGGCAGGGAACACCGGGGAGCTGTTTTTT.

By share, this clone counts as medium-sized. The chain has TRBV12-3 or TRBV12-4 and TRBJ2-7; unclear D gene. This CDR3 region has 11 residues. Trimming removed 5 bases from V and 2 bases from J, with 4 bases in between. CDR3: CASSPAYEQYF. DNA of the CDR3: TGTGCCAGCAGTCCCGCCTACGAGCAGTACTTC.

The genes are TRBV27 and TRBJ1-4, with D hard to call. The germline V and J ends were trimmed by 5 bases and 7 bases, with 14 bases remaining between them. The germline V gene has CDR1 MNHEY and CDR2 SMNVEV (reference sequence). This CDR3 comprises 14 residues. CDR3 bases: TGTGCCAGCAGTCGCGGAGGGTTTGGTGAAAAACTGTTTTTT. This codes for CASSRGGFGEKLFF.

The V and J genes are TRBV27 and TRBJ1-4; the match to TRBD1 covers 10 bases. This CDR3 is 16 amino acids long. CDR1 and CDR2 from the germline V gene are MNHEY and SMNVEV (reference sequence). Losses at the gene ends were 10 bases for V and 6 bases for J; bases not matched to a gene: 14. CDR3 sequence: CAIPGTGEISDEKLFF. CDR3 bases: TGTGCCATCCCCGGGACAGGGGAAATCTCGGATGAAAAACTGTTTTTT.

This sequence joins TRBV9 and TRBJ2-2; TRBD2 matches at 7 bases. Losses at the gene ends were 0 bases for V and 6 bases for J; bases not matched to a gene: 5. Germline loops: CDR1 SGDLS, CDR2 YYNGEE. The CDR3 loop spans 15 amino acids. The CDR3 protein is CASSVVTSGAGELFF. The DNA for the CDR3 is TGTGCCAGCAGCGTAGTTACGAGCGGGGCCGGGGAGCTGTTTTTT.

The gene calls are TRBV3-1 (or the pseudogene TRBV3-2) and TRBJ2-5; a possible D gene is TRBD1 (6 bases). Germline V CDR1 and CDR2: LGHDT, YNNKEL (reference sequence). This CDR3 region has 14 residues. V lost 4 bases and J lost 5, with 14 bases in between. CDR3 bases: TGTGCCAGCAGCCCCCAGGGGCTGAGGGAGACCCAGTACTTC. This codes for CASSPQGLRETQYF.

The chain joins TRBV6-1 to TRBJ1-2; D might be TRBD1 (6 bases). In germline, CDR1 is MNHNS, CDR2 SASEGT. This CDR3 comprises 14 residues. Trimming removed 0 bases at V and 3 bases at J, with 8 bases between. For the CDR3, the DNA is TGTGCCAGCAGTGAAGCGAGGGGGTACTATGGCTACACCTTC. Translation gives CASSEARGYYGYTF.

This clone showed up just a few times. V usage is TRBV3-1 (or the pseudogene TRBV3-2) and J usage is TRBJ1-1; TRBD1 aligns across 11 bases. Germline V CDR1 and CDR2: LGHDT, YNNKEL (reference sequence). This CDR3 is built from 15 residues. V shed 6 bases, J shed 5 bases, and the junction held 8 bases outside the gene matches. The CDR3 nucleotides are TGTGCCAGCAGGGTGGGGACAGGGGGTGGAACTGAAGCTTTCTTT. Translating gives CASRVGTGGGTEAFF.

The chain recombines TRBV27 with TRBJ1-6; D ambiguous. Trimming cost V 8 bases and J 0 bases, with 8 bases left between them. Germline V gene sequence: CDR1 MNHEY, CDR2 SMNVEV (reference sequence). This CDR3 region has 14 residues. The CDR3 spells CASRGSSYNSPLHF. The CDR3 region has the DNA TGTGCCAGCCGAGGGAGCTCCTATAATTCACCCCTCCACTTT.

The chain combines TRBV18 with TRBJ2-1; 14 bases line up with TRBD2. CDR1 KGHSH and CDR2 LQKENI come from the germline V gene. The CDR3 covers 16 residues. J gave up 3 bases and V 2 bases, and 0 bases lay outside the gene matches. The CDR3 here is CASSPGLAGGYNEQFF. In nucleotides, the CDR3 is TGTGCCAGCTCACCAGGACTAGCGGGGGGCTACAATGAGCAGTTCTTC.

The chain couples TRBV11-3 to TRBJ1-3; perhaps TRBD1 as D (6 bases). With 4 bases removed from V and 6 bases from J, the gap between germline ends came to 10 bases. This CDR3 has 13 amino acids. CDR1 is SGHNT, CDR2 YENEEA, per germline. The CDR3 region is CASSWGHENTIYF. In DNA, the CDR3 is TGTGCCAGCAGCTGGGGGCACGAAAACACCATATATTTT.

This chain connects TRBV11-2 to TRBJ1-2, with 8 positions matching TRBD1. CDR1 is SGHAT, CDR2 FQNNGV, per germline. V dropped 5 bases and J dropped 0; count of bases not matched to a gene: 8. The CDR3 consists of 16 residues. CDR3 DNA sequence: TGTGCCAGCAGCCTCTCGACAGGGGTAGCTAACTATGGCTACACCTTC. Translated, it gives CASSLSTGVANYGYTF.

The chain has TRBV18 and TRBJ2-7; no clear D gene. With 2 bases removed from V and 3 bases from J, the gap between germline ends came to 8 bases. The germline V gene has CDR1 KGHSH and CDR2 LQKENI. This CDR3 contains 13 residues. CDR3: CASSPELSYEQYF. The DNA of the CDR3 is TGTGCCAGCTCACCAGAGTTGAGCTACGAGCAGTACTTC.

This clone ranks as medium-sized. The chain carries TRBV3-1 (or the pseudogene TRBV3-2) and TRBJ1-1; D is possibly TRBD1 (6 bases). The V gene lost 5 bases and the J gene lost 5 bases, with 12 bases spanning the gap. Germline V lookup: CDR1 LGHDT, CDR2 YNNKEL (reference sequence). CDR3 size: 13 residues. For the CDR3, the DNA is TGTGCCAGCAGCGGTGTGGGGGCTACTGAAGCTTTCTTT. Translating gives CASSGVGATEAFF.

By sample fraction, this clone is medium-sized. DNA for the CDR3: TGCGCCAGCAGCTTTACAGGGGTTGGTCCCTACGAGCAGTACTTC. It specifies CASSFTGVGPYEQYF. The V and J genes are TRBV5-1 and TRBJ2-7; 7 bases agree with TRBD1. J gave up 2 bases and V 2 bases, and 7 bases lay outside the gene matches. The germline CDR1 and CDR2 sequences are SGHRS and YFSETQ. This CDR3 comprises 15 residues.

V usage is TRBV19 and J usage is TRBJ1-5; no clear D. The CDR3 loop spans 17 amino acids. The V gene's germline CDR1 is LNHDA and CDR2 SQIVND (reference sequence). Trimming pared 3 bases from V and 0 bases from J, leaving 15 bases between. This CDR3 reads CASSMEASRYSNQPQHF. CDR3 nucleotides: TGTGCCAGTAGTATGGAGGCATCCCGTTATAGCAATCAGCCCCAGCATTTT. Full variable domain (outside the CDR3, taken from reference TRBV19 and TRBJ1-5): DGGITQSPKYLFRKEGQNVTLSCEQNLNHDAMYWYRQDPGQGLRLIYYSQIVNDFQKGDIAEGYSVSREKKESFPLTVTSAQKNPTAFYLCASSMEASRYSNQPQHFGDGTRLSIL.

Here the CDR3 DNA reads TGTGCCAGTACCCCGGGAAGCAACTATGGCTACACCTTC. It yields the protein CASTPGSNYGYTF. This chain links TRBV19 with TRBJ1-2; no definite D call. Trimming stripped 7 bases from V and 2 bases from J, with 11 bases between. Germline V gives CDR1 LNHDA, CDR2 SQIVND (reference sequence). CDR3 length: 13 residues.

This chain links TRBV3-1 (or the pseudogene TRBV3-2) with TRBJ1-1; no firm D call. Trimming cost V 1 base and J 6 bases, with 6 bases left between them. This CDR3 is 12 amino acids long. From germline, CDR1 is LGHDT and CDR2 YNNKEL (reference sequence). The CDR3 DNA sequence: TGTGCCAGCAGCCAAGTTAGTTCTGAAGCTTTCTTT. Amino acids: CASSQVSSEAFF.

The chain combines TRBV29-1 with TRBJ1-5; TRBD1 is a possible D gene (5 bases). Trimming pared 6 bases from V and 0 bases from J, leaving 15 bases between. The CDR3 consists of 15 residues. CDR1 is SQVTM and CDR2 is ANQGSEA in the germline V gene. The CDR3 coding sequence is TGCAGCGTCCCCACAGGTGCGAATAGCAATCAGCCCCAGCATTTT. It translates to CSVPTGANSNQPQHF.

The rearrangement links TRBV11-2 to TRBJ2-2; a weak D match, TRBD1 (5 bases). CDR1 is SGHAT and CDR2 is FQNNGV in the germline V gene. V lost 0 bases, J lost 5 bases, and 13 bases lay in between. This CDR3 has 16 residues. CDR3 in DNA: TGTGCCAGCAGCTTAGATAGGTCAGGGAATACCGGGGAGCTGTTTTTT. Translated: CASSLDRSGNTGELFF.